This T cell receptor beta chain was sequenced for a study of cytomegalovirus exposure and HLA in healthy donors. Concerning this clone: What it recognizes is unknown.

Here immunoSEQ multiplex PCR was the method, and the copy in TCRdb shows in-frame clones only, minus some. The sample has some 140,000 clones; 70% to 90% are singletons. Germline V gene data show CDR1 as MGHRA and CDR2 as YSYEKL. The V and J ends lost 0 bases and 4 bases, in that order; junction bases with no gene match: 4. The CDR3 has 17 amino acids. Study findings and constraints: Cytomegalovirus-associated TCR beta chains were listed, numbering 150 to 200. Specificity of a few CMV-associated chains for CMV antigens was verified in vitro.

The chain has TRBV4-1 and TRBJ2-2; TRBD2 agrees at 11 bases. The source of this sequence is a man between 18 and 35 years old in good health and CMV-seronegative. Sequencing was performed on PBMCs. CDR3 region: CASSQEGSGRGTGELFF. The CDR3 coding sequence is TGCGCCAGCAGCCAAGAGGGTAGCGGGAGGGGCACCGGGGAGCTGTTTTTT.